A selection of T cell receptor beta chains follows, all from one sample in a study of Ad26.COV2.S vaccination and SARS-CoV-2 variants. Data came from immunoSEQ multiplex PCR; TCRdb stores just in-frame clones and leaves some out. The repertoire has approximately 350,000 clones, about nine tenths of them found once; the top ten carry 3.4%. The sequencing here drew on peripheral blood, taken in a trial of Ad26.COV2.S vaccine versus placebo. These receptors came from a person between 18 and 65 years old who received the Ad26.COV2.S COVID-19 vaccine or a placebo. Both conserved end residues are part of each CDR3. D genes are given only for firm matches. For some rows the clone size is stated as once, few or many, or as a class when expanded; others skip it.

cdr3_nt cdr3_aa v_call cdr3_length d_call j_call clone_size
TGTGCCAGCAGCCAAGTACGGGCCCACCGATCCACAGATACGCAGTATTTT CASSQVRAHRSTDTQYF TRBV3-1/TRBV3-2 17 . TRBJ2-3 .
TGTGCCAGCAGCGACGAGCCGGGACAGGGTCTTAGCTATGGCTACACCTTC CASSDEPGQGLSYGYTF TRBV5-4 17 TRBD1 TRBJ1-2 .
TGCAGTGCTGGCGGTACTGAAGCTTTCTTT CSAGGTEAFF TRBV20-1 10 . TRBJ1-1 once
TGTGCCAGCAGCGTGGGCCAGGGAAGGGGCTTGAACACCATATATTTT CASSVGQGRGLNTIYF TRBV9 16 . TRBJ1-3 once
TGTGCCAGTAGTCCCGCGCAAGATACGCAGTATTTT CASSPAQDTQYF TRBV19 12 . TRBJ2-3 .
TGCGCCAGCAGCCTCGGACAGGGAGGAGGCTACACCTTC CASSLGQGGGYTF TRBV5-1 13 TRBD1 TRBJ1-2 .
TGTGCCAGCAGCTTAGTTCGGGACTACGAGCAGTACTTC CASSLVRDYEQYF TRBV4-2 13 . TRBJ2-7 .
TGCGCCAGCAGCCAAGACCCCGGGGATACGACCTACGAGCAGTACTTC CASSQDPGDTTYEQYF TRBV4-3 16 . TRBJ2-7 .
TGTGCCTGGAGCTTCACCCGGGACAGGCCCTCCTACGAGCAGTACTTC CAWSFTRDRPSYEQYF TRBV30 16 TRBD1 TRBJ2-7 .
TGTGCTAGTGGTTTGGCGGTGGGTATCAATGAGCAGTTCTTC CASGLAVGINEQFF TRBV12-5 14 . TRBJ2-1 once
TGTGCCAGCAGTGACACTTTTAGGGAGACCCAGTACTTC CASSDTFRETQYF TRBV6-1 13 . TRBJ2-5 .
TGTGCCAGCAGTTTAAGCGGGACCTACGAGCAGTACTTC CASSLSGTYEQYF TRBV12-3/TRBV12-4 13 TRBD2 TRBJ2-7 .
TGTGCCAGCAGTTACTCGATTGGAAGCCTGAACACTGAAGCTTTCTTT CASSYSIGSLNTEAFF TRBV6-5 16 . TRBJ1-1 .
TGTGCCACCCGTTCGGGGCGGGAGGGAGATACGCAGTATTTT CATRSGREGDTQYF TRBV24-1 14 TRBD2 TRBJ2-3 .
TGTGCCAGCAGCCAATCCCCAGGGGTTAGCTATGGCTACACCTTC CASSQSPGVSYGYTF TRBV16 15 . TRBJ1-2 many
TGTGCCAGCAGCTGGGTGGATAGCACAGATACGCAGTATTTT CASSWVDSTDTQYF TRBV7-3 14 . TRBJ2-3 .